This note documents a single T cell receptor beta chain sequence. Its target is unknown. Clones were read by immunoSEQ multiplex PCR, and TCRdb kept only the in-frame ones, dropping some. The sample has just over 90,000 clones; more than 80% are singletons. There are 13 residues in the CDR3. Germline values: CDR1 SQVTM, CDR2 ANQGSEA. Trimming at V came to 3 bases and at J to 7 bases, leaving 7 bases not matched to a gene. This sample was included in a study of T cell responses to AZD1222 COVID-19 vaccine. Findings of the study overall: Repertoire collection took place solely once the T cell response had peaked. Close to half of all spike-specific TCRs reportedly target regions of the variants that are unmutated. At baseline, seropositivity was found in only five or six AZD1222 recipients. CD4 TCRs covered the whole spike, strongest at regions 160-218 and 743-854.

The material was peripheral blood, obtained 28 days after the second AZD1222 dose. This sequence was found in an adult who received the AZD1222 COVID-19 vaccine. The chain combines TRBV29-1 with TRBJ1-2, with TRBD1 matching over 8 bases. CDR3 DNA: TGCAGCGTTGACCAGGGGGCAGGGGGTGGCTACACCTTC. Amino acid sequence: CSVDQGAGGGYTF.